A selection of T cell receptor beta chains follows, all from one sample in a study of low-dose radiotherapy and immunotherapy resistance in tumors. In TCRdb, the reads were re-called with MiXCR into one record per CDR3 protein. The sample lists 65,000 to 95,000 distinct CDR3 sequences, 15% to 20% occurring once. The sample here was PBMCs, taken after low-dose radiotherapy plus immunotherapy. Source of these receptors: a male donor with prostate cancer. Both conserved end residues are part of each CDR3. A D gene is named only where the DNA matches it firmly. Not all rows give a size; the values are once, few, many and, for expanded clones, a class.

size: NA
J: TRBJ1-5
V: TRBV6-1
D: NA
DNA: TGTGCCAGCAGTCGTCGGGAGCGGCCCCAGCATTTT
CDR3: CASSRRERPQHF

size: many
J: TRBJ2-3
V: TRBV29-1
D: TRBD2
DNA: TGCAGCGTTGACGGGAGGGCAGATACGCAGTATTTT
CDR3: CSVDGRADTQYF

size: many
J: TRBJ1-3
V: TRBV6-5
D: TRBD1
DNA: TGTGCCAGCAGTTCCTTAACAGGGGGCAGAAACACCATATATTTT
CDR3: CASSSLTGGRNTIYF

size: NA
J: TRBJ2-6
V: TRBV7-2
D: TRBD1
DNA: TGTGCCAGCAGTAGTACCAGGGGGCTCAACGTCCTGACTTTC
CDR3: CASSSTRGLNVLTF

size: many
J: TRBJ1-2
V: TRBV12-3/TRBV12-4
D: NA
DNA: TGTGCCAGCAGTTCCGGGGGAGACTATGGCTACACCTTC
CDR3: CASSSGGDYGYTF

size: many
J: TRBJ2-3
V: TRBV5-1
D: TRBD1
DNA: TGCGCCAGCAGCCGGGTGGGCCAGGGGGTCGCAGATACGCAGTATTTT
CDR3: CASSRVGQGVADTQYF

size: many
J: TRBJ2-3
V: TRBV12-3/TRBV12-4
D: NA
DNA: TGTGCCAGCAGTAAAGACTCCATCCGTCGTACGCAGTATTTT
CDR3: CASSKDSIRRTQYF

size: NA
J: TRBJ2-7
V: TRBV28
D: TRBD2
DNA: TGTGCCAGCAGGATGACTAGCGGGAGGAACTACGAGCAGTACTTC
CDR3: CASRMTSGRNYEQYF

size: many
J: TRBJ2-1
V: TRBV28
D: TRBD1
DNA: TGTGCCAGCAGCCTTAGGACAGGGCTCACGGTCTTC
CDR3: CASSLRTGLTVF

size: many
J: TRBJ2-2
V: TRBV20-1
D: TRBD1
DNA: TGCAGTGCACTGACTGGACAGGAAAGGAACACCGGGGAGCTGTTTTTT
CDR3: CSALTGQERNTGELFF

size: many
J: TRBJ2-5
V: TRBV5-1
D: TRBD1
DNA: TGCGCCAGCAGCTACGGACAGGGCGAGACCCAGTACTTC
CDR3: CASSYGQGETQYF

size: once
J: TRBJ2-5
V: TRBV2
D: NA
DNA: TGTGCCAGCAGTCCGGGGAAGACCCAGTACTTC
CDR3: CASSPGKTQYF

size: many
J: TRBJ2-1
V: TRBV7-3
D: NA
DNA: TGTGCCAGCAGCCCCGGCAGTAAGGGTTCTGGACGCGAGCAGTTCTTC
CDR3: CASSPGSKGSGREQFF

size: many
J: TRBJ1-5
V: TRBV5-1
D: TRBD1
DNA: TGCGCCAGCAGCTTGACCGGGACAGTCAATCAGCCCCAGCATTTT
CDR3: CASSLTGTVNQPQHF

size: many
J: TRBJ2-1
V: TRBV19
D: NA
DNA: TGTGCCAGTAGTATCCTCGGGGGCCTCTACTCCTACAATGAGCAGTTCTTC
CDR3: CASSILGGLYSYNEQFF

size: many
J: TRBJ1-1
V: TRBV19
D: NA
DNA: TGTGCCAGTTCCACAGGAGAAGTAAACACTGAAGCTTTCTTT
CDR3: CASSTGEVNTEAFF

size: many
J: TRBJ2-7
V: TRBV4-1
D: TRBD1
DNA: TGCGCCAGCAGCCAAGGACAGGGGAAACCCTACGAGCAGTACTTC
CDR3: CASSQGQGKPYEQYF

size: NA
J: TRBJ1-5
V: TRBV28
D: TRBD1
DNA: TGTGCCAGCAGTTTGTGGCAGGGGGGCAATCAGCCCCAGCATTTT
CDR3: CASSLWQGGNQPQHF

size: many
J: TRBJ1-1
V: TRBV7-9
D: NA
DNA: TGTGCCAGCAGCTTCGTCGGACTTGGCGGCACTGAAGCTTTCTTT
CDR3: CASSFVGLGGTEAFF

size: many
J: TRBJ2-5
V: TRBV6-2/TRBV6-3
D: NA
DNA: TGTGCCAGCAGTTACTCTGGACAGCAGCCGTACTTC
CDR3: CASSYSGQQPYF

size: NA
J: TRBJ1-1
V: TRBV7-9
D: NA
DNA: TGTGCCAGCAGCGACCGGACCCGCACTGAAGCTTTCTTT
CDR3: CASSDRTRTEAFF

size: many
J: TRBJ1-2
V: TRBV27
D: NA
DNA: TGTGCCAGCAGTCCAGGGTGGCAGAACTATGGCTACACCTTC
CDR3: CASSPGWQNYGYTF

size: many
J: TRBJ2-7
V: TRBV10-3
D: NA
DNA: TGTGCCATCAGCGGTGGGCAGGCACACGAGCAGTACTTC
CDR3: CAISGGQAHEQYF

size: few
J: TRBJ1-1
V: TRBV12-3/TRBV12-4
D: NA
DNA: TGTGCCAGCAGTCTGGGGAATGTGATCTCTGAAGCTTTCTTT
CDR3: CASSLGNVISEAFF

size: many
J: TRBJ2-7
V: TRBV11-2
D: NA
DNA: TGTGCCAGCAGCGAGGCGGCTCCGCAGTACTTC
CDR3: CASSEAAPQYF

size: many
J: TRBJ2-1
V: TRBV7-2
D: NA
DNA: TGTGCCAGCAGCTTAAGGGCGTACAATGAGCAGTTCTTC
CDR3: CASSLRAYNEQFF

size: many
J: TRBJ1-1
V: TRBV29-1
D: NA
DNA: TGCAGCGCTGAAGGGACGGGTAACACTGAAGCTTTCTTT
CDR3: CSAEGTGNTEAFF

size: many
J: TRBJ1-2
V: TRBV2
D: NA
DNA: TGTGCCAGCAGCTCAACAGGTTTTGGCTACACCTTC
CDR3: CASSSTGFGYTF

size: many
J: TRBJ2-3
V: TRBV7-2
D: NA
DNA: TGTGCCAGCAGCTTAGCCGGGGGCCTCAATGGCGGTACGCAGTATTTT
CDR3: CASSLAGGLNGGTQYF

size: many
J: TRBJ2-1
V: TRBV29-1
D: NA
DNA: TGCAGCGTTAGGGGGTACTTCGGCGGTAATGAGCAGTTCTTC
CDR3: CSVRGYFGGNEQFF

size: many
J: TRBJ1-2
V: TRBV19
D: NA
DNA: TGTGCCAGTAACCCCGGGAACTACTATGGCTACACCTTC
CDR3: CASNPGNYYGYTF

size: many
J: TRBJ2-1
V: TRBV4-1
D: NA
DNA: TGCGCCAGCAGCCAAGGAAGCACGACAGGAGGGAGTAGGTATGAGCAGTTCTTC
CDR3: CASSQGSTTGGSRYEQFF

size: many
J: TRBJ2-3
V: TRBV27
D: TRBD1
DNA: TGTGCCAGCAGTCCTACTCCTCCGGGACAGGGTTTCCGAGATACGCAGTATTTT
CDR3: CASSPTPPGQGFRDTQYF

size: many
J: TRBJ2-1
V: TRBV4-3
D: NA
DNA: TGCGCCAGCAGCCAATCAAATGGGAATGAGCAGTTCTTC
CDR3: CASSQSNGNEQFF

size: many
J: TRBJ2-5
V: TRBV19
D: NA
DNA: TGTGCCAGTAGCCCACCGGGCTGGTACCAAGAGACCCAGTACTTC
CDR3: CASSPPGWYQETQYF

size: NA
J: TRBJ2-1
V: TRBV2
D: TRBD2
DNA: TGTGCCAGCAGTGACGCTAGCGGGGGGAATGAGCAGTTCTTC
CDR3: CASSDASGGNEQFF

size: many
J: TRBJ2-1
V: TRBV5-1
D: TRBD2
DNA: TGCGCCAGCAGCCCCGCCGGGACTAGCGGGAATGAGCAGTTCTTC
CDR3: CASSPAGTSGNEQFF

size: NA
J: TRBJ2-7
V: TRBV25-1
D: NA
DNA: TGTGCCAGCAGTGAAGGGCATCGGGCCTACGAGCAGTACTTC
CDR3: CASSEGHRAYEQYF

size: many
J: TRBJ2-1
V: TRBV28
D: NA
DNA: TGTGCCAGCAGTTCCTATCGGACAGTCTACAATGAGCAGTTCTTC
CDR3: CASSSYRTVYNEQFF

size: few
J: TRBJ2-3
V: TRBV20-1
D: NA
DNA: TGCAGTGCCGACCCTGGGGTTAGCACAGATACGCAGTATTTT
CDR3: CSADPGVSTDTQYF

size: many
J: TRBJ2-5
V: TRBV28
D: NA
DNA: TGTGCCAGCAGTATCCCCTCGACCAGGGGAGAGACCCAGTACTTC
CDR3: CASSIPSTRGETQYF

size: many
J: TRBJ1-5
V: TRBV30
D: NA
DNA: TGTGCCTGGAGTGTAGGGACCATCAATCAGCCCCAGCATTTT
CDR3: CAWSVGTINQPQHF